This TCR beta chain was identified in a study of blood T cell repertoires in COVID-19. At the level of the study: PBMCs, B-cell-depleted T cells, or T cells provided the cDNA or gDNA that made up the material.

The method was immunoSEQ multiplex PCR; TCRdb's version includes in-frame clones alone and lacks a portion of them. The sample holds 90,000 or so clones, about 90% seen once. From germline, CDR1 is LGHDT and CDR2 YNNKEL (reference sequence). After removal of 3 bases from V and 4 bases from J, the junction contained 10 bases not matched to a gene. There are 16 residues in the CDR3. The sequencing input was peripheral blood. J is TRBJ2-7 and V is TRBV3-1 (or the pseudogene TRBV3-2), with 9 positions matching TRBD2. This TCR was sampled from a human donor in a cohort sampled during active COVID-19. CDR3 coding DNA: TGTGCCAGCAGCCAGTGGGGCCAGCGGGGGGAATACGAGCAGTACTTC. This gives the protein CASSQWGQRGEYEQYF.